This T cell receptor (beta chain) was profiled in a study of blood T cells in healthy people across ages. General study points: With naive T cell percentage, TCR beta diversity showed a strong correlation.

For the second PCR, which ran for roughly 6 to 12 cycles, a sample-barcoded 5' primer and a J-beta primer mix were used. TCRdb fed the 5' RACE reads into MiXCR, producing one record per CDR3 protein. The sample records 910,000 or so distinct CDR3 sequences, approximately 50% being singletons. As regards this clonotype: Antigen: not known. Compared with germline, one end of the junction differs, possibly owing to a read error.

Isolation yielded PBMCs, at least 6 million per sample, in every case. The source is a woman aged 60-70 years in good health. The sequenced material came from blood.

CDR3: CASILAREGTQYF. In DNA, the CDR3 is TGTGCCAGCATCTTAGCCCGGGAAGGGACCCAGTACTTC. The chain links TRBV7-2 to TRBJ2-7; D perhaps matches TRBD2 (5 bases). The DNA end is more similar to TRBJ2-5, so the J call may be wrong. The CDR3 is 13 amino acids. Looked up from germline, CDR1 is SGHTA and CDR2 is FQGNSA.